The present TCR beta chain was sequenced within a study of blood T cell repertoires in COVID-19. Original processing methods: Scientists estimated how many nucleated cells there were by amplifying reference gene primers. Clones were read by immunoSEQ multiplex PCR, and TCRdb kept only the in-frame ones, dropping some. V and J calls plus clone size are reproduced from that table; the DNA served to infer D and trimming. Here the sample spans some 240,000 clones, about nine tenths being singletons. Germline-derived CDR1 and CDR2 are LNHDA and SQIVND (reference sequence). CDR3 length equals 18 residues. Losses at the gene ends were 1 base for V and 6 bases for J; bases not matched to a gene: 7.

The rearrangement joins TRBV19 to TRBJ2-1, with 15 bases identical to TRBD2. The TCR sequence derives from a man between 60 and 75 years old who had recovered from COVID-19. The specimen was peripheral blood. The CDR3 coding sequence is TGTGCCAGTAGTATAGGGACTAGCGGGGGGGGACTTCGCAATGAGCAGTTCTTC. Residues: CASSIGTSGGGLRNEQFF. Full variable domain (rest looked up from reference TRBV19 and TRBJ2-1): DGGITQSPKYLFRKEGQNVTLSCEQNLNHDAMYWYRQDPGQGLRLIYYSQIVNDFQKGDIAEGYSVSREKKESFPLTVTSAQKNPTAFYLCASSIGTSGGGLRNEQFFGPGTRLTVL.